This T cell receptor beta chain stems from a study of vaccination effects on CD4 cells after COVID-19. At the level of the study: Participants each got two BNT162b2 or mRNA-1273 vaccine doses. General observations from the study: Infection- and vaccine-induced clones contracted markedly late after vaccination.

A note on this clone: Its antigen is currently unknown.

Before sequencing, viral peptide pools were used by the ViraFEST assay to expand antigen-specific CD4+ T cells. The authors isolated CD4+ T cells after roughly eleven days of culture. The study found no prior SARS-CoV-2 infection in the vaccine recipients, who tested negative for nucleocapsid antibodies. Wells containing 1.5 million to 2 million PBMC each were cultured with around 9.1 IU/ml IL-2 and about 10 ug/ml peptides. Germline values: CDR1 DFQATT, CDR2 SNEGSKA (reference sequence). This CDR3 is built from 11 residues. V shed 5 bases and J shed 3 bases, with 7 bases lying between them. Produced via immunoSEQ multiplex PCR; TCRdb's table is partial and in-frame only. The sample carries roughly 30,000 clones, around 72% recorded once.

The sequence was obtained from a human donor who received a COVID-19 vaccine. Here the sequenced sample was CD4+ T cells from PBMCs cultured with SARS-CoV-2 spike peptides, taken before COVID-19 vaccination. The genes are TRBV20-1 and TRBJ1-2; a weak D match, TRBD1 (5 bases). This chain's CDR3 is CSAARDYGYTF. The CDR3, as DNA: TGCAGTGCTGCCAGGGACTATGGCTACACCTTC.